The sequence of this T cell receptor (beta chain) was determined in a study of post-analysis software for immune sequencing data. As for the study in general: The cohort encompassed relapsing-remitting, secondary progressive and progressive-relapsing multiple sclerosis disease courses. Findings and caveats of the study: Roughly 5 TRBV segments occurring more often in patients than controls included TRBV5-6, TRBV5-1 and TRBV20-1. People with multiple sclerosis had a significantly lower normalized Chao1 diversity than controls did.

In the case of this clonotype: Its antigen is undetermined.

Libraries were made from TCR beta cDNA, and they carried unique molecular identifiers. MiXCR was run by TCRdb on the PCR reads, yielding one entry per CDR3 protein. This sample has about 540,000 distinct CDR3 sequences, with less than 40% found just once. The CDR3 totals 12 residues. Between the trimmed V and J ends, which lost 6 bases and 7 bases, there was a span of 10 bases. This chain uses TRBV12-3 or TRBV12-4 with TRBJ1-3; no definite D call. Sequencing was done on a sample of blood. This TCR derives from a girl aged 2-17 years with multiple sclerosis. CDR3 DNA sequence: TGTGCCAGCAGGTCCATGGGGAACACCATATATTTT. It yields the protein CASRSMGNTIYF.